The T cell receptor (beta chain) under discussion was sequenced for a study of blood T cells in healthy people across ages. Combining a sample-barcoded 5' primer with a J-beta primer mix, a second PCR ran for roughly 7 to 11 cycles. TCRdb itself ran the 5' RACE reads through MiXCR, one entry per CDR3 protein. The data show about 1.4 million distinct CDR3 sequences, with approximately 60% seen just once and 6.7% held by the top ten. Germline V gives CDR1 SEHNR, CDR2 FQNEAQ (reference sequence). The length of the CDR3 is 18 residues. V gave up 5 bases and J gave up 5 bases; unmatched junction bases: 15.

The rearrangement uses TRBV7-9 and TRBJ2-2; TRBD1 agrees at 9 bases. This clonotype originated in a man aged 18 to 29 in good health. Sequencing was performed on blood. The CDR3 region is CASSTTYRDREMTGELFF. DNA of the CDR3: TGTGCCAGCAGCACCACGTACCGGGACAGGGAAATGACCGGGGAGCTGTTTTTT. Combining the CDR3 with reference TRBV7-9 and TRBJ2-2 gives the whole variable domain DTGVSQNPRHKITKRGQNVTFRCDPISEHNRLYWYRQTLGQGPEFLTYFQNEAQLEKSRLLSDRFSAERPKGSFSTLEIQRTEQGDSAMYLCASSTTYRDREMTGELFFGEGSRLTVL.